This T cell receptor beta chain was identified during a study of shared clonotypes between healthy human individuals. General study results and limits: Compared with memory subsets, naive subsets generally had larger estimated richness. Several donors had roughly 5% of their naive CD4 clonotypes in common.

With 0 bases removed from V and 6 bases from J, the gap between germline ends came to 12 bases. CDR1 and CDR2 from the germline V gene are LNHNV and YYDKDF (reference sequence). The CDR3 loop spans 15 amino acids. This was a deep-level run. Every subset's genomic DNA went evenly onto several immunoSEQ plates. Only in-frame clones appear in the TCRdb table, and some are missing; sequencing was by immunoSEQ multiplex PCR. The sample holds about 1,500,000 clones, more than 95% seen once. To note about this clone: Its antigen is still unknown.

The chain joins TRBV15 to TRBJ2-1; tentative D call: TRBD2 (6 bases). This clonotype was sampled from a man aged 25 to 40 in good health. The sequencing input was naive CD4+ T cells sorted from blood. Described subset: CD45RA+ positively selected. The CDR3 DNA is TGTGCCACCAGCAGAGATTTGGCGGGAATCAATGAGCAGTTCTTC. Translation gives CATSRDLAGINEQFF.